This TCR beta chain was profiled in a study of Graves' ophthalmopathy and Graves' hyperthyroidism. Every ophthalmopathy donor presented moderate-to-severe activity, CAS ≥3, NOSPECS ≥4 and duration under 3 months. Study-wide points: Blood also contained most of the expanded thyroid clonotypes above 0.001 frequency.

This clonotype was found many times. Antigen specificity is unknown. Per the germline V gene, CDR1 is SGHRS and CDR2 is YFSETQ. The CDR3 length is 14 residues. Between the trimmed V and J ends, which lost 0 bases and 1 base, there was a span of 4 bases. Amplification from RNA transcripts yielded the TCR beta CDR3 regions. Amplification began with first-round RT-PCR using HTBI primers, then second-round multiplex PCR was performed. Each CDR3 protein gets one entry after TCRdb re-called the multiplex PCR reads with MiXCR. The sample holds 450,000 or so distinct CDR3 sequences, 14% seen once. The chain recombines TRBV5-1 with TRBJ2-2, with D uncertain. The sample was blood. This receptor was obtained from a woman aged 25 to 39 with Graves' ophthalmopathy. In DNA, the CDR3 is TGCGCCAGCAGCTTGGTCCTGAACACCGGGGAGCTGTTTTTT. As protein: CASSLVLNTGELFF. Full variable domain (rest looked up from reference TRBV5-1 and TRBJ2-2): KAGVTQTPRYLIKTRGQQVTLSCSPISGHRSVSWYQQTPGQGLQFLFEYFSETQRNKGNFPGRFSGRQFSNSRSEMNVSTLELGDSALYLCASSLVLNTGELFFGEGSRLTVL.